In this sample, the clone carrying this TCR beta chain turned up a few times. Its cognate antigen is unknown. The source of the sample is a study of response to subunit inactivated influenza vaccine. The V and J ends lost 5 bases and 3 bases respectively, with 9 bases between them. The germline V gene encodes CDR1 SGHAT and CDR2 FQNNGV. This CDR3 has 13 residues. Study results and limitations: The study's authors posited that every seasonal influenza vaccination enlists few new T cells.

One entry per CDR3 protein, called by TCRdb with MiXCR from the RT-PCR reads. The sample holds 550,000 to 800,000 distinct CDR3 sequences; approximately 15% are singletons and the top ten take less than 9%. Sequences were derived from PBMCs from blood, sampled about 14 days before vaccination. The receptor comes from a man aged 50 to 59 who received an inactivated influenza vaccine. The J gene is TRBJ2-3, the V gene TRBV11-2; D is uncertain. DNA for the CDR3: TGTGCCAGCAGCGTGACAAATACAGATACGCAGTATTTT. It is translated as CASSVTNTDTQYF.